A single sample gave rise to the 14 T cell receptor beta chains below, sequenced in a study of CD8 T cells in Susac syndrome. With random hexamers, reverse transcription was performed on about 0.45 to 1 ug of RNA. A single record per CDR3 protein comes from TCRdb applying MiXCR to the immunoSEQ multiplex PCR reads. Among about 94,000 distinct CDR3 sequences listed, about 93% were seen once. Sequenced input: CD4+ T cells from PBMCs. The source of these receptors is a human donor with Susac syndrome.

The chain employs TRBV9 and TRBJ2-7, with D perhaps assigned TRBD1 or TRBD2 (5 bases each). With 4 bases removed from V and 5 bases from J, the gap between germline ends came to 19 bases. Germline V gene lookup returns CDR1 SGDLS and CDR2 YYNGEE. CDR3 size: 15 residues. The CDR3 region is CASSREGYAYHEQYF. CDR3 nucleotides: TGTGCCAGCAGCCGTGAGGGGTACGCGTATCACGAGCAGTACTTC.

This CDR3 reads CSARGRGFEETQYF. CDR3 nucleotide sequence: TGCAGTGCTAGAGGGAGGGGGTTTGAGGAGACCCAGTACTTC. This chain joins TRBV20-1 and TRBJ2-5; D is possibly TRBD1 or TRBD2 (6 bases each). Per the germline V gene, CDR1 is DFQATT and CDR2 is SNEGSKA (reference sequence). The ends were cut back, 1 base at V and 5 bases at J, with 14 bases in the middle. There are 14 residues in the CDR3.

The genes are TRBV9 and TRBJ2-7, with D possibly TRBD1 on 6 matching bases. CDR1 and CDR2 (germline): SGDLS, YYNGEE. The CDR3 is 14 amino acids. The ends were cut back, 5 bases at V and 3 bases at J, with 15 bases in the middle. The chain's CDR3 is CASSVQVGGYEQYF. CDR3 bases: TGTGCCAGCAGTGTGCAAGTAGGGGGCTACGAGCAGTACTTC.

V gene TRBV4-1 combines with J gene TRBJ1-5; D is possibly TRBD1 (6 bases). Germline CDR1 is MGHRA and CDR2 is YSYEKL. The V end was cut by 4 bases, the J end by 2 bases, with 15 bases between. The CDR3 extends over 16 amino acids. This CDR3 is CASSLELAGGNQPQHF. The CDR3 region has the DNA TGCGCCAGCAGCCTCGAATTGGCAGGGGGCAATCAGCCCCAGCATTTT.

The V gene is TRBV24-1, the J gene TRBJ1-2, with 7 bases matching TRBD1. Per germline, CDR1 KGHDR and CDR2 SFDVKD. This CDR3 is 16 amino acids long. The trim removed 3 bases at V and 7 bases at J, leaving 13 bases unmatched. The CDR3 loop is CATSDRTGAQGRGYTF. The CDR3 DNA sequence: TGTGCCACCAGTGATCGAACAGGGGCCCAAGGACGTGGCTACACCTTC.

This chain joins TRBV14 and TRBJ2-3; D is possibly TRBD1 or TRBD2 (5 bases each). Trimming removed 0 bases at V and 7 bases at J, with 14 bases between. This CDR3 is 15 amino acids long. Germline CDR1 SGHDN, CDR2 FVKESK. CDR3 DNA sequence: TGTGCCAGCAGCCAAGATATAGGGGAGAGGAATACGCAGTATTTT. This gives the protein CASSQDIGERNTQYF.

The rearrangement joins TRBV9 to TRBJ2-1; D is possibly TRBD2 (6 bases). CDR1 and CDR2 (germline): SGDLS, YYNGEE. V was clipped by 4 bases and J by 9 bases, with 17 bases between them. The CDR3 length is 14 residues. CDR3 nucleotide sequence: TGTGCCAGCAGCATCGCGGGGCTTCGGAGTGAGCAGTTCTTC. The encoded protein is CASSIAGLRSEQFF. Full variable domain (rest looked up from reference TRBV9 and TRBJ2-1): DSGVTQTPKHLITATGQRVTLRCSPRSGDLSVYWYQQSLDQGLQFLIQYYNGEERAKGNILERFSAQQFPDLHSELNLSSLELGDSALYFCASSIAGLRSEQFFGPGTRLTVL.

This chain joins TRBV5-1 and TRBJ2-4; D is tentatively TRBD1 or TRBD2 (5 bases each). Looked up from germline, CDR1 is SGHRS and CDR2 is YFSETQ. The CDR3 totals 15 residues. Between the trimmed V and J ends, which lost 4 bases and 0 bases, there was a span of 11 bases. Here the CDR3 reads CASSPGTLAKNIQYF. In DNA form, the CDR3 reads TGCGCCAGCAGCCCGGGGACCCTAGCCAAAAACATTCAGTACTTC. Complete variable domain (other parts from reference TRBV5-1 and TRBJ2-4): KAGVTQTPRYLIKTRGQQVTLSCSPISGHRSVSWYQQTPGQGLQFLFEYFSETQRNKGNFPGRFSGRQFSNSRSEMNVSTLELGDSALYLCASSPGTLAKNIQYFGAGTRLSVL.

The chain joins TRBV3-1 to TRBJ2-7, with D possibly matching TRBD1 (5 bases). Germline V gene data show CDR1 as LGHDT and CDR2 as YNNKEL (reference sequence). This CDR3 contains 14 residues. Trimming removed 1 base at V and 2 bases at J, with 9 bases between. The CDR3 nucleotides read TGTGCCAGCAGCCAAGGGGGCAGAGCCTACGAGCAGTACTTC. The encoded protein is CASSQGGRAYEQYF.

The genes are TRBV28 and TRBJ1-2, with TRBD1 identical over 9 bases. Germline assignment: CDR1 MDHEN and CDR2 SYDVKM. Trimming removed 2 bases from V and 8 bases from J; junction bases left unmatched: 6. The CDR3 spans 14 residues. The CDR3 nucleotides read TGTGCCAGCAGTTTAGGGACAGGGCGACAGGGCTACACCTTC. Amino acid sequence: CASSLGTGRQGYTF.

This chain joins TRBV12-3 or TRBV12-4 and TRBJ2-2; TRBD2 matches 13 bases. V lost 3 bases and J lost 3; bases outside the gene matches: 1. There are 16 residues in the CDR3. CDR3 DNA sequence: TGTGCCAGCAGTTTCGGGACTAGCGGGGACACCGGGGAGCTGTTTTTT. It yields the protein CASSFGTSGDTGELFF.

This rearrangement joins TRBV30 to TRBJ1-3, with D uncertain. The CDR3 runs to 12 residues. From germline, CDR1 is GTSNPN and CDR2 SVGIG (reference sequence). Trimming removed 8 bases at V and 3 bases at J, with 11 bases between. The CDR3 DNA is TGTGCCGGGGTGGGTTTTGGAAACACCATATATTTT. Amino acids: CAGVGFGNTIYF.

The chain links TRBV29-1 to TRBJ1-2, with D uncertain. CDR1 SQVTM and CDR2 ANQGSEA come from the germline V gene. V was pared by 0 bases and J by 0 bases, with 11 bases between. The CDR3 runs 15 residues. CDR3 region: CSVEEPYQPNYGYTF. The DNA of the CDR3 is TGCAGCGTTGAAGAACCCTACCAGCCTAACTATGGCTACACCTTC.

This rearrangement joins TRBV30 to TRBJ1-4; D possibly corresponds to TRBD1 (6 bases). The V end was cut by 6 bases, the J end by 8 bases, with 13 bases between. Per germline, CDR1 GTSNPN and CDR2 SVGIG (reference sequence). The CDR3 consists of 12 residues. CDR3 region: CACQGLAEKLFF. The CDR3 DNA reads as TGTGCCTGTCAGGGGTTAGCGGAAAAACTGTTTTTT.